A selection of T cell receptor beta chains follows, all from one sample in a study of OX40 agonist ivuxolimab in advanced cancers. The repertoire was sequenced with immunoSEQ multiplex PCR; TCRdb's copy has only in-frame clones and lacks some. This sample carries roughly 99,000 clones, around 90% of them seen once, and the ten largest clones take 1.2%. Source: CD4+ or CD8+ T cells sorted from blood, taken in a trial of the OX40 agonist ivuxolimab. All receptors derive from an adult with an advanced solid tumor such as melanoma, head and neck, liver or kidney cancer. Each CDR3 is given with its conserved first and last residue. The order of the fields is V gene, J gene, clone size, D gene, CDR3 protein, CDR3 DNA. A D gene is named only where the DNA matches it firmly. Size tells how often a clone was seen (once, few, many) or the class of an expanded clone, and some rows leave it out.

v_call: TRBV7-9; j_call: TRBJ2-5; clone_size: NA; d_call: NA; cdr3_aa: CASSPIRQAGNQETQYF; cdr3_nt: TGTGCCAGCAGCCCCATTAGGCAGGCGGGGAACCAAGAGACCCAGTACTTC
v_call: TRBV28; j_call: TRBJ2-7; clone_size: NA; d_call: TRBD1; cdr3_aa: CASSKRTGAGEQYF; cdr3_nt: TGTGCCAGCAGTAAAAGGACAGGGGCGGGCGAGCAGTACTTC
v_call: TRBV9; j_call: TRBJ1-1; clone_size: NA; d_call: NA; cdr3_aa: CASSRGVSGTSTEAFF; cdr3_nt: TGTGCCAGCAGCCGGGGGGTATCAGGGACGAGCACTGAAGCTTTCTTT
v_call: TRBV18; j_call: TRBJ1-1; clone_size: NA; d_call: NA; cdr3_aa: CASSPPGSLDTEAFF; cdr3_nt: TGTGCCAGCTCACCACCGGGCAGCTTGGACACTGAAGCTTTCTTT
v_call: TRBV10-1; j_call: TRBJ2-1; clone_size: NA; d_call: NA; cdr3_aa: CASSAKTTGEQFF; cdr3_nt: TGCGCCAGCAGTGCGAAAACTACGGGGGAGCAGTTCTTC
v_call: TRBV27; j_call: TRBJ2-5; clone_size: NA; d_call: NA; cdr3_aa: CASSGQGSGETQYF; cdr3_nt: TGTGCCAGCAGTGGTCAAGGCTCGGGGGAGACCCAGTACTTC
v_call: TRBV18; j_call: TRBJ1-5; clone_size: NA; d_call: NA; cdr3_aa: CASSPSEDFLDQPQHF; cdr3_nt: TGTGCCAGCTCACCATCAGAGGACTTCTTGGATCAGCCCCAGCATTTT
v_call: TRBV7-3; j_call: TRBJ2-1; clone_size: NA; d_call: TRBD1; cdr3_aa: CASSLGQGPSNEQFF; cdr3_nt: TGTGCCAGCAGCCTGGGACAGGGCCCCTCCAATGAGCAGTTCTTC
v_call: TRBV7-2; j_call: TRBJ1-1; clone_size: NA; d_call: TRBD1; cdr3_aa: CASSQGPDRVYTEAFF; cdr3_nt: TGTGCCAGCAGCCAAGGACCGGACAGGGTGTACACTGAAGCTTTCTTT
v_call: TRBV30; j_call: TRBJ1-5; clone_size: NA; d_call: TRBD1; cdr3_aa: CAWKDRAYQPQHF; cdr3_nt: TGTGCCTGGAAGGACAGGGCATACCAGCCCCAGCATTTT
v_call: TRBV9; j_call: TRBJ2-5; clone_size: NA; d_call: TRBD2; cdr3_aa: CASSVEWGTSEQETQYF; cdr3_nt: TGTGCCAGCAGCGTAGAGTGGGGGACTAGCGAACAAGAGACCCAGTACTTC
v_call: TRBV19; j_call: TRBJ1-2; clone_size: NA; d_call: NA; cdr3_aa: CASSSQGNYGYTF; cdr3_nt: TGTGCCAGTAGTAGTCAGGGTAACTATGGCTACACCTTC
v_call: TRBV7-9; j_call: TRBJ2-7; clone_size: NA; d_call: TRBD2; cdr3_aa: CASSSRTSGRFYEQYF; cdr3_nt: TGTGCCAGCAGCTCCAGGACTAGCGGGCGATTTTACGAGCAGTACTTC
v_call: TRBV18; j_call: TRBJ2-1; clone_size: NA; d_call: TRBD1; cdr3_aa: CASSPRGQGYNEQFF; cdr3_nt: TGTGCCAGCTCACCACGCGGACAGGGGTACAATGAGCAGTTCTTC
v_call: TRBV5-1; j_call: TRBJ1-1; clone_size: NA; d_call: NA; cdr3_aa: CASSLFQVNTEAFF; cdr3_nt: TGCGCCAGCAGCTTGTTCCAGGTGAACACTGAAGCTTTCTTT
v_call: TRBV2; j_call: TRBJ1-5; clone_size: NA; d_call: NA; cdr3_aa: CASSRSNNQPQHF; cdr3_nt: TGTGCCAGCTCTCGGTCTAACAATCAGCCCCAGCATTTT
v_call: TRBV5-1; j_call: TRBJ2-7; clone_size: NA; d_call: TRBD1; cdr3_aa: CASSSGQGNSYEQYF; cdr3_nt: TGCGCCAGCAGCTCCGGACAGGGAAACTCCTACGAGCAGTACTTC
v_call: TRBV2; j_call: TRBJ1-4; clone_size: NA; d_call: TRBD1; cdr3_aa: CASRKIWAGQGTNEKLFF; cdr3_nt: TGTGCCAGCAGAAAAATTTGGGCCGGACAGGGCACAAATGAAAAACTGTTTTTT
v_call: TRBV19; j_call: TRBJ2-7; clone_size: NA; d_call: NA; cdr3_aa: CASSIRVASYEQYF; cdr3_nt: TGTGCCAGTAGTATCCGGGTTGCCTCCTACGAGCAGTACTTC
v_call: TRBV9; j_call: TRBJ1-1; clone_size: NA; d_call: NA; cdr3_aa: CASSKTAPGMNTEAFF; cdr3_nt: TGTGCCAGCAGCAAAACAGCCCCGGGTATGAACACTGAAGCTTTCTTT
v_call: TRBV7-9; j_call: TRBJ2-7; clone_size: once; d_call: TRBD1; cdr3_aa: CASSPPGQGLVYEQYF; cdr3_nt: TGTGCCAGCAGCCCTCCCGGACAGGGTTTGGTTTACGAGCAGTACTTC
v_call: TRBV6-5; j_call: TRBJ1-2; clone_size: NA; d_call: NA; cdr3_aa: CASRQSGAGGYTF; cdr3_nt: TGTGCCAGCAGGCAATCAGGAGCGGGTGGCTACACCTTC
v_call: TRBV28; j_call: TRBJ2-7; clone_size: NA; d_call: TRBD1; cdr3_aa: CASSSIYRGFYEQYF; cdr3_nt: TGTGCCAGCAGTTCAATTTACAGGGGGTTCTACGAGCAGTACTTC
v_call: TRBV28; j_call: TRBJ1-3; clone_size: NA; d_call: NA; cdr3_aa: CASSFSGLRGGNTIYF; cdr3_nt: TGTGCCAGCAGTTTCTCGGGTCTTAGGGGTGGAAACACCATATATTTT
v_call: TRBV2; j_call: TRBJ2-1; clone_size: NA; d_call: TRBD2; cdr3_aa: CASTSSGSGYNEQFF; cdr3_nt: TGTGCCAGCACCAGTAGCGGGTCGGGGTACAATGAGCAGTTCTTC
v_call: TRBV6-6; j_call: TRBJ2-3; clone_size: NA; d_call: NA; cdr3_aa: CASSRGSTDTQYF; cdr3_nt: TGTGCCAGCAGCCGAGGAAGCACAGATACGCAGTATTTT
v_call: TRBV7-2; j_call: TRBJ2-2; clone_size: NA; d_call: NA; cdr3_aa: CASSSPGGGVYTGELFF; cdr3_nt: TGTGCCAGCAGCTCCCCAGGGGGAGGGGTATACACCGGGGAGCTGTTTTTT
v_call: TRBV5-6; j_call: TRBJ1-1; clone_size: NA; d_call: NA; cdr3_aa: CASSLLGHEAFF; cdr3_nt: TGTGCCAGCAGCTTGCTGGGGCATGAAGCTTTCTTT
v_call: TRBV5-5; j_call: TRBJ2-1; clone_size: NA; d_call: TRBD1; cdr3_aa: CASSLHRDRANEQFF; cdr3_nt: TGTGCCAGCAGCTTACACCGGGACAGGGCGAATGAGCAGTTCTTC
v_call: TRBV28; j_call: TRBJ1-2; clone_size: NA; d_call: NA; cdr3_aa: CASRIGSHYGYTF; cdr3_nt: TGTGCCAGCCGAATAGGGTCACACTATGGCTACACCTTC
v_call: TRBV28; j_call: TRBJ2-7; clone_size: once; d_call: TRBD2; cdr3_aa: CASTTPGLAGTYEQYF; cdr3_nt: TGTGCCAGCACAACCCCAGGACTAGCGGGGACCTACGAGCAGTACTTC
v_call: TRBV6-5; j_call: TRBJ2-2; clone_size: once; d_call: TRBD1; cdr3_aa: CASTLQGANTGELFF; cdr3_nt: TGTGCCAGCACATTACAGGGGGCGAACACCGGGGAGCTGTTTTTT
v_call: TRBV2; j_call: TRBJ1-1; clone_size: NA; d_call: NA; cdr3_aa: CASRPGVLTEAFF; cdr3_nt: TGTGCCAGCCGTCCAGGGGTCCTCACTGAAGCTTTCTTT
v_call: TRBV2; j_call: TRBJ2-5; clone_size: NA; d_call: NA; cdr3_aa: CASHKDRGTQYF; cdr3_nt: TGTGCCAGTCATAAAGACCGTGGGACCCAGTACTTC
v_call: TRBV7-3; j_call: TRBJ2-2; clone_size: NA; d_call: NA; cdr3_aa: CASSLTVTSSGELFF; cdr3_nt: TGTGCCAGCAGCTTAACGGTTACTAGCTCCGGGGAGCTGTTTTTT
v_call: TRBV18; j_call: TRBJ1-3; clone_size: NA; d_call: TRBD1; cdr3_aa: CASSLGTGKVDTIYF; cdr3_nt: TGTGCCAGCTCTCTCGGGACAGGGAAGGTTGACACCATATATTTT
v_call: TRBV5-1; j_call: TRBJ1-1; clone_size: NA; d_call: NA; cdr3_aa: CASSPLSRVTEAFF; cdr3_nt: TGCGCCAGCAGCCCCCTATCCAGGGTGACTGAAGCTTTCTTT
v_call: TRBV2; j_call: TRBJ1-5; clone_size: few; d_call: NA; cdr3_aa: CASSPSNQPQHF; cdr3_nt: TGTGCCAGCAGTCCTAGCAATCAGCCCCAGCATTTT
v_call: TRBV5-1; j_call: TRBJ2-6; clone_size: NA; d_call: TRBD1; cdr3_aa: CASSLDLATGVSGANVLTF; cdr3_nt: TGCGCCAGCAGCTTGGATTTAGCTACAGGGGTTTCTGGGGCCAACGTCCTGACTTTC
v_call: TRBV13; j_call: TRBJ2-3; clone_size: NA; d_call: NA; cdr3_aa: CASSLDDYTQYF; cdr3_nt: TGTGCCAGCAGCTTAGACGACTATACGCAGTATTTT
v_call: TRBV6-6; j_call: TRBJ1-5; clone_size: NA; d_call: NA; cdr3_aa: CASSYSRGGNQPQHF; cdr3_nt: TGTGCCAGCAGTTACTCCCGCGGGGGCAATCAGCCCCAGCATTTT
v_call: TRBV7-8; j_call: TRBJ1-2; clone_size: NA; d_call: TRBD1; cdr3_aa: CASSLRQGQGGDYGYTF; cdr3_nt: TGTGCCAGCAGCTTAAGACAGGGTCAGGGGGGGGACTATGGCTACACCTTC
v_call: TRBV29-1; j_call: TRBJ1-1; clone_size: once; d_call: NA; cdr3_aa: CSVDGGLNRENTEAFF; cdr3_nt: TGCAGCGTTGACGGGGGGTTGAATCGGGAGAACACTGAAGCTTTCTTT
v_call: TRBV15; j_call: TRBJ2-7; clone_size: NA; d_call: NA; cdr3_aa: CATSRDSGARAYEQYF; cdr3_nt: TGTGCCACCAGCAGAGATTCGGGCGCACGAGCCTACGAGCAGTACTTC
v_call: TRBV2; j_call: TRBJ2-7; clone_size: NA; d_call: NA; cdr3_aa: CASSEQGGLLPVEQYF; cdr3_nt: TGTGCCAGCAGTGAACAGGGGGGCCTTCTACCTGTCGAGCAGTACTTC
v_call: TRBV7-3; j_call: TRBJ2-1; clone_size: NA; d_call: TRBD2; cdr3_aa: CASSPTSGMGYNEQFF; cdr3_nt: TGTGCCAGCAGCCCCACCAGCGGGATGGGATACAATGAGCAGTTCTTC
v_call: TRBV7-2; j_call: TRBJ1-3; clone_size: NA; d_call: TRBD1; cdr3_aa: CASSLADRPISGNTIYF; cdr3_nt: TGTGCCAGCAGCTTAGCGGACAGGCCGATCTCTGGAAACACCATATATTTT
v_call: TRBV30; j_call: TRBJ1-1; clone_size: once; d_call: NA; cdr3_aa: CAWSFGAATNTEAFF; cdr3_nt: TGTGCCTGGAGTTTTGGGGCCGCAACGAACACTGAAGCTTTCTTT
v_call: TRBV28; j_call: TRBJ2-4; clone_size: NA; d_call: TRBD2; cdr3_aa: CASSFYNTGGPKNIQYF; cdr3_nt: TGTGCCAGCAGTTTTTATAATACGGGAGGCCCCAAAAACATTCAGTACTTC
v_call: TRBV5-1; j_call: TRBJ1-1; clone_size: NA; d_call: NA; cdr3_aa: CASQTGNTEAFF; cdr3_nt: TGCGCCAGCCAGACAGGGAACACTGAAGCTTTCTTT
v_call: TRBV6-6; j_call: TRBJ1-5; clone_size: NA; d_call: NA; cdr3_aa: CASSYARVDQPQHF; cdr3_nt: TGTGCCAGCAGTTACGCCAGGGTGGACCAGCCCCAGCATTTT
v_call: TRBV5-1; j_call: TRBJ2-1; clone_size: NA; d_call: TRBD1; cdr3_aa: CASSYPKTGGSLAAYNEQFF; cdr3_nt: TGCGCCAGCAGCTATCCCAAGACAGGGGGCAGTCTAGCGGCCTACAATGAGCAGTTCTTC
v_call: TRBV7-3; j_call: TRBJ2-3; clone_size: NA; d_call: NA; cdr3_aa: CASSLIAPRHYTDTQYF; cdr3_nt: TGTGCCAGCAGCTTAATCGCCCCCCGCCACTACACAGATACGCAGTATTTT
v_call: TRBV18; j_call: TRBJ1-1; clone_size: NA; d_call: NA; cdr3_aa: CASSPPGLANTEAFF; cdr3_nt: TGTGCCAGCTCACCACCAGGGTTGGCGAACACTGAAGCTTTCTTT
v_call: TRBV6-6; j_call: TRBJ1-1; clone_size: NA; d_call: NA; cdr3_aa: CASSYGSNTEAFF; cdr3_nt: TGTGCCAGCAGTTACGGGTCGAACACTGAAGCTTTCTTT
v_call: TRBV28; j_call: TRBJ2-6; clone_size: NA; d_call: NA; cdr3_aa: CAGNSGANVLTF; cdr3_nt: TGTGCCGGCAACTCTGGGGCCAACGTCCTGACTTTC
v_call: TRBV6-5; j_call: TRBJ1-4; clone_size: NA; d_call: NA; cdr3_aa: CASSYWSGENEKLFF; cdr3_nt: TGTGCCAGCAGTTATTGGTCCGGGGAGAATGAAAAACTGTTTTTT